One sample yielded the 23 T cell receptor beta chains listed below, sequenced in a study of type 1 and type 2 diabetes patients (TCRdb year 2016). Sequencing took place on an Illumina MiSeq. Genomic DNA from sorted T cell subsets served as template for TCRbeta CDR3 amplification. The TCRbeta CDR3 region was amplified by multiplex PCR with 30 forward and 13 reverse primers. TCRdb reprocessing: public reads trimmed at Q25 with fastp, clones called with MiXCR, in-frame beta chains kept. Under each unique CDR3 protein, matching rows form one entry showing the most common genes and DNA. This sample has some 250,000 distinct CDR3 sequences in its table, and more than 40% of those were observed once. The leading ten clones occupy roughly 15% of the sample. Sequenced sample: peripheral blood mononuclear cells (PBMCs). The receptors derive from a man younger than 30 with type 2 diabetes.

This chain connects TRBV15 to TRBJ1-5; the D is unclear. The CDR3 totals 15 residues. Germline CDR1 LNHNV, CDR2 YYDKDF (reference sequence). V lost 2 bases to trimming and J lost 2 bases, with 10 bases between them. CDR3 region: CATSRPPIGNQPQHF. CDR3 sequence (DNA): TGTGCCACCAGCAGACCTCCGATAGGCAATCAGCCCCAGCATTTT.

V is TRBV30 and J is TRBJ2-1, with 9 bases fitting TRBD1. V lost 2 bases to trimming and J lost 4 bases; unmatched junction nucleotides: 3. CDR3 length equals 14 residues. Germline-derived CDR1 and CDR2 are GTSNPN and SVGIG (reference sequence). For the CDR3, the DNA is TGTGCCTGGAGTCCCGGACAGGGGTACAATGAGCAGTTCTTC. Translation gives CAWSPGQGYNEQFF.

V usage is TRBV19 and J usage is TRBJ2-1; no clear D. From germline, CDR1 is LNHDA and CDR2 SQIVND (reference sequence). V lost 6 bases and J 0 bases, leaving 12 bases between the germline ends. This CDR3 contains 15 residues. The CDR3: CASRSVPSSYNEQFF. The CDR3 DNA is TGTGCCAGTAGGTCCGTCCCTAGCTCCTACAATGAGCAGTTCTTC.

Turning to this clonotype: A much larger clone lies one base from this, so it may be a read error. The gene calls are TRBV20-1 and TRBJ1-1; 7 positions match TRBD1. The germline CDR1 and CDR2 sequences are DFQATT and SNEGSKA (reference sequence). This CDR3 comprises 15 residues. The CDR3, as DNA: TGCAGTGCTAGAGAAACAGGGGCTTGGAACACTAAAGCTTTCTTT. It specifies CSARETGAWNTKAFF.

The genes are TRBV2 and TRBJ2-7; a possible D gene is TRBD1 (6 bases). The germline V and J ends were trimmed by 7 bases and 0 bases, with 13 bases remaining between them. Germline CDR1 and CDR2: SNHLY and FYNNEI. This CDR3 region has 14 residues. The CDR3 region has the DNA TGTGCCAGCACAAGACAGGCTACCTCCTACGAGCAGTACTTC. Residues: CASTRQATSYEQYF.

The chain couples TRBV28 to TRBJ1-2, with D possibly TRBD1 on 5 matching bases. Per germline, CDR1 MDHEN and CDR2 SYDVKM. CDR3 length: 13 residues. V was shortened by 6 bases and J by 5 bases, with 13 bases between the two germline ends. This CDR3 is CASRNGWGYGYTF. CDR3 sequence (DNA): TGTGCCAGCAGGAATGGATGGGGGTATGGCTACACCTTC.

This clonotype has only a few counts. The chain joins TRBV9 to TRBJ2-5; TRBD2 matches at 7 bases. CDR1 and CDR2 from the germline V gene are SGDLS and YYNGEE. The CDR3 is 15 amino acids. V trimming: 6 bases; J trimming: 1 base; junction bases outside the gene matches: 9. CDR3 region: CASNPRGGTQETQYF. CDR3 coding DNA: TGTGCCAGCAACCCCCGGGGAGGGACCCAAGAGACCCAGTACTTC.

The V and J genes are TRBV28 and TRBJ1-1; 10 nucleotides align to TRBD1. The V and J ends lost 2 bases and 6 bases, in that order; junction bases with no gene match: 0. CDR3 length equals 13 residues. The germline gives CDR1 MDHEN, CDR2 SYDVKM. The CDR3 nucleotides are TGTGCCAGCAGTTTAGACAGGGGGCCTGAAGCTTTCTTT. Encoded protein: CASSLDRGPEAFF.

Of note for this clonotype: The junction departs from germline at one end; a sequencing error may be responsible. The chain recombines TRBV6-2 or TRBV6-3 with TRBJ1-1; possibly TRBD1 for D (5 bases). Germline CDR1 MNHEY, CDR2 SVGEGT. The CDR3 is 15 residues long. The CDR3 spells CASVLPLGERTVAFF. In nucleotides, the CDR3 is TGTGCCAGCGTACTGCCCCTAGGGGAGAGGACTGTAGCTTTCTTT.

The gene calls are TRBV6-1 and TRBJ1-2; D gene unclear. Germline V gives CDR1 MNHNS, CDR2 SASEGT. The CDR3 extends over 13 amino acids. Trimming took 3 bases from V and 4 from J, leaving 9 bases between them. CDR3 in amino acids: CASSERRFYGYTF. The CDR3 nucleotides read TGTGCCAGCAGTGAGAGACGGTTCTATGGCTACACCTTC.

The gene calls are TRBV2 and TRBJ2-5; D is unresolved. Trimming stripped 1 base from V and 3 bases from J, with 6 bases between. Looked up from germline, CDR1 is SNHLY and CDR2 is FYNNEI. This CDR3 spans 13 amino acids. The DNA for the CDR3 is TGTGCCAGCAGTGAAGTGGGAAAAGAGACCCAGTACTTC. This codes for CASSEVGKETQYF.

This clonotype appeared a few times. The rearrangement uses TRBV7-6 and TRBJ1-1, with 7 bases lining up with TRBD1. Germline V CDR1 and CDR2: SGHVS, FNYEAQ. The CDR3 has 15 amino acids. J lost 7 bases, V lost 4 bases, and 12 bases had no gene match. The CDR3 nucleotides are TGTGCCAGCAGCTACCTCGCGACAGGGACCGATGAAGCTTTCTTT. Translating it yields CASSYLATGTDEAFF. The complete variable domain, with remaining parts taken from reference TRBV7-6 and TRBJ1-1, reads GAGVSQSPRYKVTKRGQDVALRCDPISGHVSLYWYRQALGQGPEFLTYFNYEAQQDKSGLPNDRFSAERPEGSISTLTIQRTEQRDSAMYRCASSYLATGTDEAFFGQGTRLTVV.

This clonotype turned up a few times. The chain has TRBV29-1 and TRBJ2-5; possibly TRBD1 or TRBD2 for D (5 bases each). The CDR3 sequence is 13 residues long. V was cut by 2 bases and J by 1 base, with 8 bases left in between. Germline lookup yields CDR1 SQVTM and CDR2 ANQGSEA. The CDR3 DNA is TGCAGCGTTGAACTGAGGGGCCAAGAGACCCAGTACTTC. Amino acids: CSVELRGQETQYF.

This clonotype was detected ten times or more. The rearrangement uses TRBV2 and TRBJ2-6; D possibly corresponds to TRBD1 (6 bases). Germline V gene sequence: CDR1 SNHLY, CDR2 FYNNEI. V lost 7 bases, J lost 1 base, and 20 bases lay in between. The CDR3 is 18 amino acids. Here the CDR3 reads CASNTALTGRSGANVLTF. Written as DNA, the CDR3 is TGTGCCAGCAACACCGCGTTGACAGGCCGTTCTGGGGCCAACGTCCTGACTTTC.

The chain is built from TRBV9 and TRBJ1-1, with TRBD1 as a possible D gene (6 bases). Germline assignment: CDR1 SGDLS and CDR2 YYNGEE. Deletions cut 4 bases from V and 2 bases from J, with 15 bases between. This CDR3 contains 15 residues. The CDR3 loop is CASSQGYRLNTEAFF. The CDR3 region has the DNA TGTGCCAGCAGCCAGGGGTACAGACTAAACACTGAAGCTTTCTTT.

Comment on this clonotype: The junction shows a germline mismatch at one end, possibly a read error. The chain links TRBV7-2 to TRBJ1-6; D uncertain. Germline CDR1 is SGHTA and CDR2 is FQGNSA. The length of the CDR3 is 15 residues. CDR3 residues: CASSLLNSRNSPLHF. DNA for the CDR3: TGCGCCAGCAGCCTATTGAACAGCCGGAATTCACCCCTCCACTTT.

In its sample, this clonotype was seen a few times. V gene TRBV7-9 combines with J gene TRBJ2-5, with no clear D. This CDR3 region has 12 residues. Germline V gene data show CDR1 as SEHNR and CDR2 as FQNEAQ (reference sequence). V was cut by 7 bases and J by 2 bases, with 8 bases left in between. CDR3 amino acids: CASTLSQETQYF. Written as DNA, the CDR3 is TGTGCCAGCACCCTCTCACAAGAGACCCAGTACTTC.

The sample holds a few counts of this clonotype. The genes are TRBV7-6 and TRBJ1-1; perhaps TRBD1 as D (6 bases). Trimming shortened V by 10 bases and J by 5 bases, and 14 bases separated the two germline ends. The CDR3 has 12 amino acids. CDR1 is SGHVS, CDR2 FNYEAQ, per germline. The CDR3 reads CATGQWGTEAFF. In DNA form, the CDR3 reads TGTGCCACCGGACAGTGGGGGACTGAAGCTTTCTTT.

The gene calls are TRBV6-6 and TRBJ2-7; 7 nucleotides line up with TRBD2. V was clipped by 4 bases and J by 7 bases; unmatched bases: 16. The CDR3 length is 16 residues. Germline lookup yields CDR1 MNHNY and CDR2 SVGAGI (reference sequence). This CDR3 is CASSLAPRWEGSEQYF. The CDR3 nucleotides are TGTGCCAGCAGTTTAGCCCCCAGGTGGGAGGGTAGTGAGCAGTACTTC.

The chain carries TRBV10-1 and TRBJ2-3; 7 bases line up with TRBD1. The CDR3 totals 15 residues. Looked up from germline, CDR1 is WNHNN and CDR2 is SYGVQD (reference sequence). The trim removed 3 bases at V and 6 bases at J, leaving 9 bases unmatched. The CDR3 DNA is TGCGCCAGCAGTGAAACAGGGGAACACGCGGATACGCAGTATTTT. This encodes CASSETGEHADTQYF.

This clonotype was found a few times. The gene calls are TRBV7-9 and TRBJ2-7, with D possibly TRBD2 on 5 matching bases. Germline CDR1 SEHNR, CDR2 FQNEAQ (reference sequence). V gave up 3 bases and J gave up 6 bases, with 15 bases separating them. The CDR3 length is 14 residues. The CDR3 nucleotides read TGTGCCAGCAGCTTGGGTCGCGAGGGTAGCGAGCAGTACTTC. Protein product: CASSLGREGSEQYF.

Of note for this clonotype: A read error may account for a junction end that differs from germline. V is TRBV7-2 and J is TRBJ2-4; a weak D match, TRBD2 (5 bases). The germline V gene has CDR1 SGHTA and CDR2 FQGNSA. This CDR3 is built from 14 residues. The CDR3 reads CAGSLSTLAGIQYF. DNA for the CDR3: TGTGCCGGCAGCTTAAGTACGCTAGCTGGCATTCAGTACTTC.

This clonotype was seen a handful of times. This chain joins TRBV2 and TRBJ1-6; D is possibly TRBD1 (6 bases). Germline V lookup: CDR1 SNHLY, CDR2 FYNNEI. V was cut by 6 bases and J by 7 bases, with 22 bases left in between. The CDR3 covers 17 residues. CDR3: CASSFSGAGVNNSPLHF. The CDR3 region has the DNA TGTGCCAGCAGCTTTTCGGGGGCAGGGGTAAACAATTCACCCCTCCACTTT.